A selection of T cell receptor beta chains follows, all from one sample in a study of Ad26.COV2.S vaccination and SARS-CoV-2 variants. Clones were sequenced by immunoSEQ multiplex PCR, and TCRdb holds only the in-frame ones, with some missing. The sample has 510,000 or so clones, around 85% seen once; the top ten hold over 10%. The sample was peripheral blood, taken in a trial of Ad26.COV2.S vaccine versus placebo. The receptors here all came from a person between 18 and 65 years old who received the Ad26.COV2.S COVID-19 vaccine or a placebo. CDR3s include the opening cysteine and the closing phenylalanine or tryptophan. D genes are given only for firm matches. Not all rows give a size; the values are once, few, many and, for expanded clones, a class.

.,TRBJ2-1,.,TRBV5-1,CASSLGYQARSEQFF,TGCGCCAGCAGCTTGGGTTACCAAGCGCGGTCTGAGCAGTTCTTC
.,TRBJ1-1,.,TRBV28,CASSFQGPQGIKAFF,TGTGCCAGCAGTTTTCAAGGACCCCAGGGGATTAAAGCTTTCTTT
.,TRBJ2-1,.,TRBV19,CASRRTDHNEQFF,TGTGCCAGTAGGAGGACGGACCACAATGAGCAGTTCTTC
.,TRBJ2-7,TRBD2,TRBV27,CATQREYPPYEQYF,TGTGCCACCCAGCGGGAGTATCCTCCCTACGAGCAGTACTTC
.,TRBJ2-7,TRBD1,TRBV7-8,CASSVDRVNSYEQYF,TGTGCCAGCAGCGTAGACAGGGTAAACTCCTACGAGCAGTACTTC
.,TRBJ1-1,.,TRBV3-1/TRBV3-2,CASSQVGGLEAFF,TGTGCCAGCAGCCAAGTTGGGGGGCTGGAAGCTTTCTTT
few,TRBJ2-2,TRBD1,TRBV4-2,CASSRGEGQGAVGTGELFF,TGTGCCAGCAGCCGAGGAGAGGGACAGGGGGCGGTAGGGACCGGGGAGCTGTTTTTT
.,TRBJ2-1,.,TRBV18,CASSLASAAYNEQFF,TGTGCCAGCTCACTTGCTAGCGCGGCCTACAATGAGCAGTTCTTC
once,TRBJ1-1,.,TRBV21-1,CASSTPGRRGNTEAFF,TGTGCCAGCAGCACCCCAGGTCGAAGGGGGAACACTGAAGCTTTCTTT
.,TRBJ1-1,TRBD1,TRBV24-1,CATRRTGGNTEAFF,TGTGCCACTCGCCGGACAGGCGGGAACACTGAAGCTTTCTTT
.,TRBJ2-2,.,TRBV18,CASSPGTGELFF,TGTGCCAGCTCACCGGGCACCGGGGAGCTGTTTTTT
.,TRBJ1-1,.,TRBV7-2,CASSLGWPNTEAFF,TGTGCCAGCAGCTTAGGTTGGCCGAACACTGAAGCTTTCTTT
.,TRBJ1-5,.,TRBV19,CASSIGYNQPQHF,TGTGCCAGTAGTATAGGGTACAATCAGCCCCAGCATTTT
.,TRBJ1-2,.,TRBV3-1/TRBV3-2,CASSLGWAPRYGYTF,TGTGCCAGCAGTCTTGGGTGGGCACCTCGCTATGGCTACACCTTC
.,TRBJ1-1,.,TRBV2,CASSALRGTEAFF,TGTGCCAGCAGCGCCCTACGGGGAACTGAAGCTTTCTTT
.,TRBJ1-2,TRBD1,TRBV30,CAWSDRGDGYTF,TGTGCCTGGAGCGACAGGGGTGATGGCTACACCTTC
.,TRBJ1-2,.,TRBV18,CASSPAGGLYGYTF,TGTGCCAGCTCACCAGCGGGGGGGCTCTATGGCTACACCTTC
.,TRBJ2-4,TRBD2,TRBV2,CASSELTSGSFGYIQYF,TGTGCCAGCAGTGAATTGACTAGCGGGAGTTTCGGATACATTCAGTACTTC
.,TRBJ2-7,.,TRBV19,CASSSGPTLEQYF,TGTGCCAGTAGTAGCGGACCCACCCTCGAGCAGTACTTC
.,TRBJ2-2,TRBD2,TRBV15,CATSARGRLAGGYTGELFF,TGTGCCACCAGTGCAAGGGGGCGACTAGCGGGAGGGTACACCGGGGAGCTGTTTTTT
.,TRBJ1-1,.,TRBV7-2,CASSLLATEAFF,TGTGCCAGCAGCTTGCTTGCGACTGAAGCTTTCTTT
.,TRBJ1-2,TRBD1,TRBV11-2,CASSFPAEGAGQTNYGYTF,TGTGCCAGCAGCTTCCCAGCGGAGGGGGCTGGCCAGACTAACTATGGCTACACCTTC
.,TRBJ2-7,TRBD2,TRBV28,CASSLPGTTTYEQYF,TGTGCCAGCAGTTTACCCGGGACTACCACCTACGAGCAGTACTTC
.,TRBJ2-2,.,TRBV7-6,CASSSRQVNTGELFF,TGTGCCAGCAGCTCCCGACAGGTCAACACCGGGGAGCTGTTTTTT
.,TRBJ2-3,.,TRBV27,CASSPMPPSTDTQYF,TGTGCCAGCAGTCCGATGCCTCCTAGCACAGATACGCAGTATTTT
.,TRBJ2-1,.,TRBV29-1,CSVGASASSYNEQFF,TGCAGCGTGGGGGCTAGCGCTAGCTCCTACAATGAGCAGTTCTTC
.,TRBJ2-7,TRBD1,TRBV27,CASARAALGTGLYEQYF,TGTGCCAGCGCCCGCGCAGCCCTGGGGACAGGGTTATACGAGCAGTACTTC
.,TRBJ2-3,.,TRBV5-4,CASSPPGRSGGESDTQYF,TGTGCCAGCAGCCCTCCTGGAAGGAGCGGAGGCGAGTCAGATACGCAGTATTTT
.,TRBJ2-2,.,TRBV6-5,CASSPRRGELFF,TGTGCCAGCAGTCCACGTAGGGGGGAGCTGTTTTTT
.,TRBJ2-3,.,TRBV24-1,CATSDPTGRGGADTQYF,TGTGCCACCAGTGATCCTACCGGGCGAGGCGGCGCAGATACGCAGTATTTT
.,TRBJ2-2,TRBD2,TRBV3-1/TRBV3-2,CASSLGLAGITGELFF,TGTGCCAGCAGCCTCGGACTAGCGGGTATAACCGGGGAGCTGTTTTTT
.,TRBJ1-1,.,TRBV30,CARSAFRMTEAFF,TGTGCCAGATCAGCTTTCCGGATGACTGAAGCTTTCTTT
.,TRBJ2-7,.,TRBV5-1,CASSLARFYEQYF,TGCGCCAGCAGCTTGGCCAGGTTCTACGAGCAGTACTTC
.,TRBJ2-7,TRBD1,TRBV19,CASSPQGTGGFYEQYF,TGTGCCAGTAGTCCTCAAGGGACAGGGGGCTTCTACGAGCAGTACTTC
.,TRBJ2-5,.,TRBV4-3,CASSQDFGSETQYF,TGCGCCAGCAGCCAAGATTTTGGTTCGGAGACCCAGTACTTC
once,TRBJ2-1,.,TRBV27,CASSIRARNNEQFF,TGTGCCAGCAGTATCCGCGCCCGAAACAATGAGCAGTTCTTC
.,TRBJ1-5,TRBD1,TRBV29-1,CSVGGGENQPQHF,TGCAGCGTTGGAGGGGGCGAGAATCAGCCCCAGCATTTT